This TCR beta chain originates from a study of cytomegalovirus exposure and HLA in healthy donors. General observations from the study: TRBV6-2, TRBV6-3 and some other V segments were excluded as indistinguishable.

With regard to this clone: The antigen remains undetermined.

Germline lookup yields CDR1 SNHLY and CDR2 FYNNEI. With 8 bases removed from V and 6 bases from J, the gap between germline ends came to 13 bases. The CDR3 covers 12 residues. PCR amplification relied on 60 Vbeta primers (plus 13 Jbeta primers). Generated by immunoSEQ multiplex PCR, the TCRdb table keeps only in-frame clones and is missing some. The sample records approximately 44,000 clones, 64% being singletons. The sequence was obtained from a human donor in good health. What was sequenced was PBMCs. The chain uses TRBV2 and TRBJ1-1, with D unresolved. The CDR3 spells CASCRENAEAFF. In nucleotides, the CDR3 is TGTGCCAGCTGCCGGGAAAACGCTGAAGCTTTCTTT. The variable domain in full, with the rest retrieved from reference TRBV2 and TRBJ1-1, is EPEVTQTPSHQVTQMGQEVILRCVPISNHLYFYWYRQILGQKVEFLVSFYNNEISEKSEIFDDQFSVERPDGSNFTLKIRSTKLEDSAMYFCASCRENAEAFFGQGTRLTVV.